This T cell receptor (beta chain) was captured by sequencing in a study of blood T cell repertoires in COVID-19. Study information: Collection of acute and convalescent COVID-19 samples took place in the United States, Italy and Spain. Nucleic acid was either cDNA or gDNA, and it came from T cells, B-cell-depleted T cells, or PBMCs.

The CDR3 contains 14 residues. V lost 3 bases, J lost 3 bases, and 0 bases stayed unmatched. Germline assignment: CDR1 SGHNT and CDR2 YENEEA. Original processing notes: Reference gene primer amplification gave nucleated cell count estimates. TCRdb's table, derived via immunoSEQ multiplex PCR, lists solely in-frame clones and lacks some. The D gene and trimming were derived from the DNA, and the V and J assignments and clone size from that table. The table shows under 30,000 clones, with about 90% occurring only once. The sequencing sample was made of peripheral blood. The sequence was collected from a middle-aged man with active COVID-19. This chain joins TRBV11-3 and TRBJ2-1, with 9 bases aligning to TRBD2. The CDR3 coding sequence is TGTGCCAGCAGCTTGACTAGCGGCTACAATGAGCAGTTCTTC. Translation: CASSLTSGYNEQFF.